This passage covers 17 T cell receptor beta chains from one sample sequenced in a study of regulatory T cells in long-lasting Graves disease. Relying on iRepertoire HTBI primers and Arm-PCR of CDR3 regions, the team built TCR beta libraries. MiXCR, run by TCRdb on the multiplex PCR reads, gives a single entry per CDR3 protein. The table lists over 450,000 distinct CDR3 sequences, about a fifth of them singletons. Indicated time point: persistent/refractory GD, antithyroid drugs over 5 years with positive TRAb. The TCR library was made from RNA that had been extracted from PBMCs in TRIzol. The source was peripheral blood mononuclear cells (PBMCs), collected when the disease was refractory, from a patient treated with antithyroid drugs. The origin of the receptors is a female donor with Graves disease.

There are many counts of this clonotype. The chain combines TRBV20-1 with TRBJ2-7; D may be TRBD2 (6 bases). This CDR3 has 15 residues. V shed 3 bases and J shed 0 bases, with 15 bases lying between them. Per germline, CDR1 DFQATT and CDR2 SNEGSKA (reference sequence). The CDR3, as DNA: TGCAGTGCTAGCAAGCCCCGGGACTCCTCCTACGAGCAGTACTTC. Translating gives CSASKPRDSSYEQYF.

The chain uses TRBV30 and TRBJ1-2, with D uncertain. Germline V lookup: CDR1 GTSNPN, CDR2 SVGIG (reference sequence). The CDR3 is 13 residues long. V was pared by 4 bases and J by 6 bases, with 15 bases between. The CDR3 region has the DNA TGTGCCTGGATTGGTCGGTTAGGAAATGGCTACACCTTC. It codes for CAWIGRLGNGYTF.

This clonotype was detected a few times. This chain joins TRBV9 and TRBJ1-2; the D gene is possibly TRBD1 (5 bases). The CDR3 consists of 15 residues. The V end was cut by 4 bases, the J end by 4 bases, with 17 bases between. Per germline, CDR1 SGDLS and CDR2 YYNGEE. DNA of the CDR3: TGTGCCAGCAGCCCCCACCGGGACGGTCGCTATGGCTACACCTTC. Translating gives CASSPHRDGRYGYTF.

This clonotype was recorded at least ten times. The chain recombines TRBV6-1 with TRBJ1-5, with 7 bases fitting TRBD1. This CDR3 has 15 amino acids. The germline V gene encodes CDR1 MNHNS and CDR2 SASEGT. V dropped 4 bases and J dropped 6; count of bases not matched to a gene: 9. CDR3 in DNA: TGTGCCAGCAGTGCCACAACAGGGGACAGTCAGCCCCAGCATTTT. Protein product: CASSATTGDSQPQHF.

The chain couples TRBV12-3 or TRBV12-4 to TRBJ2-5, with TRBD1 matching 7 bases. The last part of the DNA fits TRBJ2-3 better; the J call may be wrong. The CDR3 is 14 amino acids. The DNA for the CDR3 is TGTGCCAGCAGTTTTGAGACAGGGATTAATACGCAGTATTTT. Amino acid sequence: CASSFETGINTQYF.

Concerning this clonotype: This sequence may be a read error, since a much larger clone differs from it by one base. This chain uses TRBV20-1 with TRBJ1-1; possibly TRBD1 for D (6 bases). The CDR3 length is 12 residues. Germline V CDR1 and CDR2: DFQATT, SNEGSKA (reference sequence). The CDR3 here is CSARRGGIEAYF. The CDR3 DNA reads TGCAGTGCTAGAAGGGGGGGAATTGAAGCTTACTTT.

This clonotype appeared many times. The chain joins TRBV5-6 to TRBJ1-6; 10 positions agree with TRBD1. V shed 3 bases, J shed 7 bases, and the junction held 7 bases outside the gene matches. The CDR3 totals 16 residues. Germline lookup yields CDR1 SGHDT and CDR2 YYEEEE. CDR3 sequence reads: CASSYRQGAGNSPLHF. CDR3 nucleotides: TGTGCCAGCAGCTATCGACAGGGGGCAGGGAATTCACCCCTCCACTTT.

The table lists this clonotype with many counts. The chain carries TRBV20-1 and TRBJ1-6; D not certain. CDR1 is DFQATT and CDR2 is SNEGSKA in the germline V gene (reference sequence). The CDR3 has 15 amino acids. V was shortened by 0 bases and J by 2 bases, with 8 bases between the two germline ends. CDR3 sequence reads: CSARDLWPYNSPLHF. The CDR3 nucleotides read TGCAGTGCTAGAGATCTATGGCCCTATAATTCACCCCTCCACTTT.

A few counts support this clonotype. This chain uses TRBV28 with TRBJ2-2; possible D gene TRBD1, 5 bases. V was cut by 5 bases and J by 3 bases, with 19 bases left in between. CDR1 MDHEN and CDR2 SYDVKM come from the germline V gene. The CDR3 loop spans 17 amino acids. CDR3 in DNA: TGTGCCAGCAGTCAACCTGCCTCCGACAGAGACACCGGGGAGCTGTTTTTT. Its protein product is CASSQPASDRDTGELFF.

The chain has TRBV7-9 and TRBJ2-5; possibly TRBD1 or TRBD2 for D (6 bases each). The V end lost 1 base, the J end lost 10 bases, and 16 bases lay between the germline ends. CDR1 and CDR2 (germline): SEHNR, FQNEAQ (reference sequence). This CDR3 spans 14 amino acids. CDR3 in amino acids: CASSLEGDSTLQYF. DNA for the CDR3: TGTGCCAGCAGCTTAGAGGGGGACTCGACCCTCCAGTACTTC.

Many counts were recorded for this clonotype. This rearrangement joins TRBV24-1 to TRBJ2-6; no clear D gene. The CDR3 runs 18 residues. The germline V gene has CDR1 KGHDR and CDR2 SFDVKD. The V end lost 3 bases, the J end lost 0 bases, and 14 bases lay between the germline ends. The CDR3 coding sequence is TGTGCCACCAGTGATGGGTCAGTGATGATCTCTGGGGCCAACGTCCTGACTTTC. It specifies CATSDGSVMISGANVLTF.

Ten or more counts support this clonotype. The V call is TRBV28, the J call TRBJ2-5, with D tentatively TRBD2 (7 bases). V lost 6 bases, J lost 6 bases, and 23 bases lay in between. The CDR3 is made up of 16 amino acids. Germline CDR1 is MDHEN and CDR2 is SYDVKM. Here the CDR3 DNA reads TGTGCCAGCAGCCCTATAGAGGGGGGGCCAAAACAGACCCAGTACTTC. Translation gives CASSPIEGGPKQTQYF. The entire variable domain, with the rest obtained from reference TRBV28 and TRBJ2-5, is as follows: DVKVTQSSRYLVKRTGEKVFLECVQDMDHENMFWYRQDPGLGLRLIYFSYDVKMKEKGDIPEGYSVSREKKERFSLILESASTNQTSMYLCASSPIEGGPKQTQYFGPGTRLLVL.

This sequence joins TRBV20-1 and TRBJ1-6; TRBD1 matches at 7 bases. The CDR3 totals 14 residues. Germline V gives CDR1 DFQATT, CDR2 SNEGSKA (reference sequence). V shed 2 bases and J 15 bases; nucleotides not matched to a gene: 13. CDR3 sequence (DNA): TGCAGTGCTAGACTACCGGGACAGACTGAGCACCTCCACTTT. It yields the protein CSARLPGQTEHLHF.

At least ten counts were recorded for this clonotype. This chain joins TRBV28 and TRBJ2-7, with 8 positions matching TRBD1. The germline V gene has CDR1 MDHEN and CDR2 SYDVKM. With V trimmed by 2 bases and J by 4 bases, 10 bases remained unmatched. The CDR3 extends over 16 amino acids. The CDR3 region has the DNA TGTGCCAGCAGTTTAGGCGGGACAGGAGTTTATTACGAGCAGTACTTC. Translating it yields CASSLGGTGVYYEQYF.

This clonotype appeared many times. V is TRBV12-3 or TRBV12-4 and J is TRBJ2-4, with a possible D match to TRBD1 (5 bases). Trimming pared 5 bases from V and 9 bases from J, leaving 11 bases between. This CDR3 contains 12 residues. This CDR3 is CASSMGRAIQYF. CDR3 coding DNA: TGTGCCAGCAGTATGGGCAGGGCCATTCAGTACTTC.

This clonotype has a handful of counts. This chain uses TRBV12-3 or TRBV12-4 with TRBJ2-3, with 12 bases lining up with TRBD1. CDR3 size: 14 residues. Trimming cost V 9 bases and J 5 bases; bases outside gene matches: 6. The CDR3 DNA sequence: TGTGCCAGTCTCGGGACAGGGGGCGTAGATACGCAGTATTTT. Translation gives CASLGTGGVDTQYF.

The chain combines TRBV7-2 with TRBJ2-7; D might be TRBD1 or TRBD2, each matching 6 bases. Trimming took off 5 bases at V and 4 bases at J, with 18 bases between the two ends. The germline V gene encodes CDR1 SGHTA and CDR2 FQGNSA. CDR3 length: 15 residues. The CDR3 protein is CASSPPLGGLYEQYF. The CDR3 DNA reads as TGTGCCAGCAGCCCCCCTTTGGGGGGCTTATACGAGCAGTACTTC.